This T cell receptor beta chain stems from a study of neurological immune-mediated disorders. Study results and caveats: Association with the multiple sclerosis repertoire cluster was not found for any clinical or MRI feature.

Synthesis of cDNA used 5'RACE (with 10-nucleotide random UMIs). Per sequencing run, 15-18 subjects together gave over 190 million TCR-beta sequences. TCRdb called the 5' RACE reads again in MiXCR, with one record for every CDR3 protein. The sample includes tens of thousands of distinct CDR3 sequences, approximately 4.1% of them seen just once. Trimming at V came to 4 bases and at J to 5 bases, leaving 6 bases not matched to a gene. Germline V gene lookup returns CDR1 LGHNT and CDR2 FRNRAP. This CDR3 spans 15 amino acids. Ten or more counts support this clonotype. What it binds is not known. Material: PBMCs. The clonotype originates from a man aged 45-65 years with multiple sclerosis. J is TRBJ1-3 and V is TRBV12-5; 9 bases map to TRBD1. The CDR3 sequence is CASGSWDRARNTIYF. The CDR3 DNA sequence: TGTGCTAGTGGTTCTTGGGACAGGGCCCGAAACACCATATATTTT.